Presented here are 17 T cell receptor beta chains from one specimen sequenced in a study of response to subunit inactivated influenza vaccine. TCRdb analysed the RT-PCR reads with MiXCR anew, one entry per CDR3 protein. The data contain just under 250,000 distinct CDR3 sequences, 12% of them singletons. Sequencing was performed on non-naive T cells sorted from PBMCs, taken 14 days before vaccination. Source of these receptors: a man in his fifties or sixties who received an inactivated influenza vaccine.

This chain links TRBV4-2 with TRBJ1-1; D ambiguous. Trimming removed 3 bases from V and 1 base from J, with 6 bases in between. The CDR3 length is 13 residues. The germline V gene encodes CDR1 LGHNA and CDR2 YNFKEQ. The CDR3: CASSHYRNTEAFF. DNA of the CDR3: TGTGCCAGCAGCCATTACAGGAACACTGAAGCTTTCTTT.

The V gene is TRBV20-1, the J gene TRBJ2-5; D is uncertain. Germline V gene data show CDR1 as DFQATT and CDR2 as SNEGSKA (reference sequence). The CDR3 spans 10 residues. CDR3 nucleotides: TGCAGCACCCTGGGGGAGACCCAGTACTTC. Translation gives CSTLGETQYF.

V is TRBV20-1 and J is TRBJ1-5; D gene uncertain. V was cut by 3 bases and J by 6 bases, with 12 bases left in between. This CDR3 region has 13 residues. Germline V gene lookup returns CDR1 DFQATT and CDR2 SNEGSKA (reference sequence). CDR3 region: CSASSSQPQPQHF. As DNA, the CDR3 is TGCAGTGCTAGTTCCTCTCAACCTCAGCCCCAGCATTTT.

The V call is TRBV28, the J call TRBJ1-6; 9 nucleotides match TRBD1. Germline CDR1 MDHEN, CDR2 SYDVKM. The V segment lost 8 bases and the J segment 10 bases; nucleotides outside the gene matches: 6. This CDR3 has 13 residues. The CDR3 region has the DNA TGTGCCAGCCGGACAGGGGTAGGCTCACCCCTCCACTTT. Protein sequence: CASRTGVGSPLHF. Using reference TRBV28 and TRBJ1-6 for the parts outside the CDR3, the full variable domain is DVKVTQSSRYLVKRTGEKVFLECVQDMDHENMFWYRQDPGLGLRLIYFSYDVKMKEKGDIPEGYSVSREKKERFSLILESASTNQTSMYLCASRTGVGSPLHFGNGTRLTVT.

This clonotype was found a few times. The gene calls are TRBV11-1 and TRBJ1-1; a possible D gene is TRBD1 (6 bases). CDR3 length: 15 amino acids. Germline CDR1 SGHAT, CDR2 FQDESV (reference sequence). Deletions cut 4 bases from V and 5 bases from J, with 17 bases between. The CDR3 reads CASSYQGGFETEAFF. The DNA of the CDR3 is TGTGCCAGCAGCTATCAAGGGGGTTTTGAAACTGAAGCTTTCTTT.

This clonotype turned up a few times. CDR3 protein: CSARVLRRSSGGAAPIFF. The CDR3 bases are TGCAGTGCTAGAGTTCTGAGGAGGTCTAGCGGGGGCGCCGCACCTATCTTCTTC. This chain uses TRBV20-1 with TRBJ2-1; 10 positions match TRBD2. The CDR3 loop spans 18 amino acids. In germline, CDR1 is DFQATT, CDR2 SNEGSKA (reference sequence). Unmatched junction bases numbered 25, after V lost 1 base and J lost 16 bases.

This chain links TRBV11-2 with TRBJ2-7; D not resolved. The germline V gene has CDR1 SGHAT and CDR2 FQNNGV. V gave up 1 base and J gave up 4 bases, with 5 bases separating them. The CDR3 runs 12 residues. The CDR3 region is CASSLVMYEQYF. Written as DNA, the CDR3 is TGTGCCAGCAGCTTAGTTATGTACGAGCAGTACTTC.

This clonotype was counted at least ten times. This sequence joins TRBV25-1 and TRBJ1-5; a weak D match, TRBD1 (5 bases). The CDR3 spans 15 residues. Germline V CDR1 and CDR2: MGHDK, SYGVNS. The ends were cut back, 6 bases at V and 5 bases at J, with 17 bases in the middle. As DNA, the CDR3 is TGTGCCAGCAGCGGGGACCGGGGAGGATATCAGCCCCAGCATTTT. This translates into CASSGDRGGYQPQHF.

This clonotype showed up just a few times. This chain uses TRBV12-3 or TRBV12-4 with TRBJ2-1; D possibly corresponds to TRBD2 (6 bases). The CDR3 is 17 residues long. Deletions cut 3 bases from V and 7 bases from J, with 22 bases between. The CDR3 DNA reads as TGTGCCAGCAGTTTCGGTGGTGGGAGCGGGCCCTTGAATGAGCAGTTCTTC. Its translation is CASSFGGGSGPLNEQFF.

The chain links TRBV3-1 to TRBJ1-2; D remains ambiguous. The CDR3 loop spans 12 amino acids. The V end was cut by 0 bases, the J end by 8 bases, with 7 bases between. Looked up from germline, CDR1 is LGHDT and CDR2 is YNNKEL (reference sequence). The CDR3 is CASSQEGEGYTF. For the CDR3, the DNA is TGTGCCAGCAGCCAAGAAGGAGAGGGCTACACCTTC.

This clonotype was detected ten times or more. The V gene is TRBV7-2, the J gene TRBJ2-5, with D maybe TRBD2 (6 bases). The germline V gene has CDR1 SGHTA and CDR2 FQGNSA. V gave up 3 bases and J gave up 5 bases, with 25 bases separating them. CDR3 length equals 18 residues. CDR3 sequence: CASSLAPWTKRRAETQYF. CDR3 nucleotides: TGTGCCAGCAGCTTGGCCCCGTGGACTAAGCGGAGGGCGGAGACCCAGTACTTC.

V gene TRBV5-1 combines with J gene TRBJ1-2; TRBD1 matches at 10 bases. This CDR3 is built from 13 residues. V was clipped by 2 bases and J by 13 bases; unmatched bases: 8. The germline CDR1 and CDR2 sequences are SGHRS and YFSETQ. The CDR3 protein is CASSFGTGDDTTF. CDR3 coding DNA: TGCGCCAGCAGCTTCGGGACAGGGGATGATACCACCTTC. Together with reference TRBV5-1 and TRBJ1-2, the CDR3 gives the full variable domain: KAGVTQTPRYLIKTRGQQVTLSCSPISGHRSVSWYQQTPGQGLQFLFEYFSETQRNKGNFPGRFSGRQFSNSRSEMNVSTLELGDSALYLCASSFGTGDDTTFGSGTRLTVV.

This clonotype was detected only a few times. CDR3 DNA: TGCGCCAGCAGCGACTCCCGGGGGGAAAAACTGTTTTTT. Its translation is CASSDSRGEKLFF. The rearrangement links TRBV4-3 to TRBJ1-4, with D possibly TRBD1 on 5 matching bases. Trimming pared 5 bases from V and 8 bases from J, leaving 12 bases between. The CDR3 sequence is 13 residues long. Germline V lookup: CDR1 LGHNA, CDR2 YSLEER.

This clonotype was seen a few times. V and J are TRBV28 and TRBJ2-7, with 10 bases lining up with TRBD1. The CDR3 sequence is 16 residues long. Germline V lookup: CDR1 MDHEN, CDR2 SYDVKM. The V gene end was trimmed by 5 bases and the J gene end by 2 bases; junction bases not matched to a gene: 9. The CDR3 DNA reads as TGTGCCAGCAGTAACCCGACAGGGGGCATTACCTACGAGCAGTACTTC. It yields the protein CASSNPTGGITYEQYF.

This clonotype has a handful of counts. The CDR3 sequence: CASSRHRDRGRRSGNTIYF. The CDR3 DNA follows: TGTGCCAGCAGCCGCCACCGGGACAGGGGGCGCAGGAGTGGAAACACCATATATTTT. The chain combines TRBV7-8 with TRBJ1-3, with 12 bases identical to TRBD1. This CDR3 contains 19 residues. Germline V gene lookup returns CDR1 SGHVS and CDR2 FQNEAQ. V shed 5 bases and J 3 bases; nucleotides not matched to a gene: 14.

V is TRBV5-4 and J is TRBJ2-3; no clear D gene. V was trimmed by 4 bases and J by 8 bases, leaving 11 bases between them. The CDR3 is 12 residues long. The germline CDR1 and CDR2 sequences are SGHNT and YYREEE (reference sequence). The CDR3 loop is CASSPTDGTQYF. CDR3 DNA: TGTGCCAGCAGCCCCACGGACGGTACGCAGTATTTT.

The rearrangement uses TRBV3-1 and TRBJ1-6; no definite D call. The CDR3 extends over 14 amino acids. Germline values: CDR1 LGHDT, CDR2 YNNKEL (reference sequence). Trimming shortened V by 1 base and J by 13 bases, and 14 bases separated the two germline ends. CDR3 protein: CASSQAGRSPPLHF. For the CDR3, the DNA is TGTGCCAGCAGCCAAGCCGGAAGAAGCCCCCCCCTCCACTTT.